These T cell receptor beta chains were read from a single sample in a study of shared clonotypes between healthy human individuals. Repertoires were generated with immunoSEQ multiplex PCR, while TCRdb's copy carries only in-frame clones and drops some. The sample carries a few hundred thousand clones, more than 60% recorded once. The sample consisted of memory CD4+ T cells sorted from blood. The receptors here all came from a man aged 30-40 years in good health. Both conserved end residues are trimmed from each CDR3. Each record gives: V gene, J gene, CDR3 protein.

TRBV10-3	TRBJ2-3	AISESNRDTQY
TRBV6-1	TRBJ2-7	ASRNYPGEQY
TRBV5-6	TRBJ2-1	ASSTGQGYNEQF
TRBV5-1	TRBJ1-5	ASSTDGGPGQPQH
TRBV5-1	TRBJ2-5	ASSLPQGTETQY
TRBV5-1	TRBJ1-5	ASSPGTPNQPQH
TRBV15	TRBJ2-4	ATTAQGLALDIQY
TRBV5-1	TRBJ1-1	ASSARGDDGEAF
TRBV27	TRBJ2-5	ASSWGGGRETQY
TRBV5-1	TRBJ2-2	ASRVDTGELF
TRBV7-9	TRBJ2-3	ASSFGLAGGWPDTQY
TRBV2	TRBJ2-5	ASTGTSGGETQY
TRBV7-8	TRBJ2-1	ASTRRDIQNEQF